This T cell receptor (beta chain) was documented in a study of persistence of HIV-infected CD4 T cells. Cells were stimulated with CMV-infected fibroblast lysates at roughly 9.1 ug/mL. Memory cells lacking CD40L and CD69 with high CD45RO were sorted. The immunoSEQ assay was version 4, run in survey mode. Only in-frame clones appear in the TCRdb table, and some are missing; sequencing was by immunoSEQ multiplex PCR. The repertoire holds fewer than 30,000 clones, with roughly four fifths as singletons. Comment on this clone: Its antigen is not known.

This specimen consisted of CD4+ T cells sorted from PBMCs after approximately 20-hour stimulation, obtained from a patient who received antiretroviral therapy. This receptor was obtained from an adult man with HIV who was CMV-seropositive.

Here the CDR3 reads CASSNSARVINYGYTF. Written as DNA, the CDR3 is TGTGCCAGTAGTAATAGCGCCAGGGTAATTAACTATGGCTACACCTTC. V is TRBV19 and J is TRBJ1-2; maybe TRBD1 (5 bases). CDR1 LNHDA and CDR2 SQIVND come from the germline V gene (reference sequence). CDR3 length: 16 amino acids. V was pared by 4 bases and J by 1 base, with 16 bases between.